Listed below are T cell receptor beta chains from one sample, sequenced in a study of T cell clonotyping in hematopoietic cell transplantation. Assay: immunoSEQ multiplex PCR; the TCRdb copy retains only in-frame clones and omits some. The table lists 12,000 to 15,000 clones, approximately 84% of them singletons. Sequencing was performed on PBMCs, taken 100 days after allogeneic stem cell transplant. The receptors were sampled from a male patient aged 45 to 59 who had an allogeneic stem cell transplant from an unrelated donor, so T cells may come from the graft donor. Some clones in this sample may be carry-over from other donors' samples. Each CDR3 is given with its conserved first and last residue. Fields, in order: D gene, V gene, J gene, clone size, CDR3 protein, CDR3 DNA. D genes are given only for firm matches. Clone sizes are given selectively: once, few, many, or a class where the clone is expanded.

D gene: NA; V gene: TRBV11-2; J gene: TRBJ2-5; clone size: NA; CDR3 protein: CASSLLGRETQYF; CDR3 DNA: TGTGCCAGCAGCTTACTGGGGCGTGAGACCCAGTACTTC
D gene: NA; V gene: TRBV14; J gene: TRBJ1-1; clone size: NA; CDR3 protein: CASSHHGGYTEAFF; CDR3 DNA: TGTGCCAGCAGCCACCATGGGGGGTACACTGAAGCTTTCTTT
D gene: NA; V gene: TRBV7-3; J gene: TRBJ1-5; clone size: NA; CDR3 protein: CASSPEGDSNQPQHF; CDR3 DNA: TGTGCCAGCAGCCCCGAGGGGGATAGCAATCAGCCCCAGCATTTT
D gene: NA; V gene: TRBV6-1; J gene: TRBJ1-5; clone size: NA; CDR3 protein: CASSLTGQPQHF; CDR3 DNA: TGTGCCAGCAGTTTGACGGGACAGCCCCAGCATTTT
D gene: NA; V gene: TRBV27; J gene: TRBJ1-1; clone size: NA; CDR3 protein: CASSPGLGEPMNTEAFF; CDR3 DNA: TGTGCCAGCAGTCCCGGTTTAGGCGAACCCATGAACACTGAAGCTTTCTTT
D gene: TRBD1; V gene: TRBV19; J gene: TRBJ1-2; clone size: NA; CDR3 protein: CASSSGQGAANYGYTF; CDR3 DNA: TGTGCCAGTAGTTCCGGACAGGGGGCAGCTAACTATGGCTACACCTTC
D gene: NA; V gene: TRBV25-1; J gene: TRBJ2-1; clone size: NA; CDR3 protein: CASSGAGTLYNEQFF; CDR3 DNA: TGTGCCAGCAGTGGCGCCGGGACTTTGTACAATGAGCAGTTCTTC
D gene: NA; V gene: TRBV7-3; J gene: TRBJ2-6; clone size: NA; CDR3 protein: CASSLNGAGANVLTF; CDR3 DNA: TGTGCCAGCAGCTTAAATGGGGCTGGGGCCAACGTCCTGACTTTC
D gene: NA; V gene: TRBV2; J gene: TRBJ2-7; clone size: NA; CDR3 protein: CASMGTRTYEQYF; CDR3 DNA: TGTGCCAGCATGGGGACACGGACCTACGAGCAGTACTTC
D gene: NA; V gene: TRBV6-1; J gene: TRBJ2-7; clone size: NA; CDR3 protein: CASTSGTSASYEQYF; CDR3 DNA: TGTGCCAGCACCTCCGGGACCTCCGCCTCCTACGAGCAGTACTTC
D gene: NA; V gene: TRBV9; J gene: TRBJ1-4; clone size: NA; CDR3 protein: CASSASSGRGGGEKLFF; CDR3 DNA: TGTGCCAGCAGCGCAAGCAGCGGAAGGGGCGGTGGTGAAAAACTGTTTTTT
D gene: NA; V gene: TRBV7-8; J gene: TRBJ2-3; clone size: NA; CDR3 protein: CASSATGTDTQYF; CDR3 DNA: TGTGCCAGCAGCGCCACTGGCACAGATACGCAGTATTTT
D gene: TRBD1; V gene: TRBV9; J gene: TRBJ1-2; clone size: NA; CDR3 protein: CASSSGTGEAYGYTF; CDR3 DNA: TGTGCCAGCAGCTCAGGGACAGGGGAGGCCTATGGCTACACCTTC
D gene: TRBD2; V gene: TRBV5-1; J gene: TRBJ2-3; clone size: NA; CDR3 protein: CASSLAGGAADTQYF; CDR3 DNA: TGCGCCAGCAGCTTGGCCGGGGGGGCCGCGGATACGCAGTATTTT
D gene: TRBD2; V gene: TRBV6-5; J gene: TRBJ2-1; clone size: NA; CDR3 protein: CASSYSGLAGDEQFF; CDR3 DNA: TGTGCCAGCAGTTACTCAGGACTAGCGGGAGATGAGCAGTTCTTC
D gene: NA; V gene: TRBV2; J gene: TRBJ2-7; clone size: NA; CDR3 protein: CASSVQASYEQYF; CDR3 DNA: TGTGCCAGCAGTGTACAGGCGTCCTACGAGCAGTACTTC
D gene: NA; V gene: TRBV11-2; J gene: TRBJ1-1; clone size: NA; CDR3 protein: CASSLNRLAEAFF; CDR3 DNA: TGTGCCAGCAGCTTAAATCGGCTGGCTGAAGCTTTCTTT
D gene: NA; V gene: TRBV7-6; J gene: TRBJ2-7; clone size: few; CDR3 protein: CASSPGPNYEQYF; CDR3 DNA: TGTGCCAGCAGTCCCGGGCCAAACTACGAGCAGTACTTC
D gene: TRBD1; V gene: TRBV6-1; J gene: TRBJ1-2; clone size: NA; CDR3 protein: CASSGQGVNGNYGYTF; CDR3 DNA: TGTGCCAGCAGTGGACAGGGGGTTAACGGTAACTATGGCTACACCTTC
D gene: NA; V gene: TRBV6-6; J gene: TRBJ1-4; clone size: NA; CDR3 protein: CASRYRLTNEKLFF; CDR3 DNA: TGTGCCAGCAGGTACAGATTAACTAATGAAAAACTGTTTTTT
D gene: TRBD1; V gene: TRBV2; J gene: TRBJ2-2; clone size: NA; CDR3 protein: CASRQGANTGELFF; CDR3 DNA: TGTGCCAGCAGACAGGGGGCGAACACCGGGGAGCTGTTTTTT
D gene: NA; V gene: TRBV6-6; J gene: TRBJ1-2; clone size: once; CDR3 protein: CASSYGGQSNYGYTF; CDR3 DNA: TGTGCCAGCAGTTACGGGGGGCAAAGTAACTATGGCTACACCTTC
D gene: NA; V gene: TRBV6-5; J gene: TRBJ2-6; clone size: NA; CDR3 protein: CASRGLGSGANVLTF; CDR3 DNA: TGTGCCAGCAGGGGCTTAGGCTCTGGGGCCAACGTCCTGACTTTC
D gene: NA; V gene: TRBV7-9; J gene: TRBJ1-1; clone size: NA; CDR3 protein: CASSLRNRLRFAEAFF; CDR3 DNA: TGTGCCAGCAGCTTAAGGAACAGGCTGAGGTTCGCTGAAGCTTTCTTT
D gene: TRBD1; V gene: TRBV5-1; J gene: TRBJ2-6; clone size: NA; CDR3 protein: CASSLGGQGANVLTF; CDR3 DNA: TGCGCCAGCAGCTTAGGGGGCCAGGGGGCCAACGTCCTGACTTTC
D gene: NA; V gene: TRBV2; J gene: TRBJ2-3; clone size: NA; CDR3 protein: CASSEQGGSTDTQYF; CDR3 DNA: TGTGCCAGCAGTGAACAGGGGGGGAGCACAGATACGCAGTATTTT
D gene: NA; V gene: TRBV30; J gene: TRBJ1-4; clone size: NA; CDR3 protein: CAWMISTNEKLFF; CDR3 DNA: TGTGCCTGGATGATCTCAACTAATGAAAAACTGTTTTTT
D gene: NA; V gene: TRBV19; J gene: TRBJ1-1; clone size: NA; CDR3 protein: CASSIEAGSYTEAFF; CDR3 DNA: TGTGCCAGTAGTATAGAGGCAGGGAGTTACACTGAAGCTTTCTTT
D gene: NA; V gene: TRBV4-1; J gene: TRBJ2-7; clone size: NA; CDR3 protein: CASSQGQGPTYEQYF; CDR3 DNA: TGCGCCAGCAGCCAAGGGCAGGGCCCTACCTACGAGCAGTACTTC
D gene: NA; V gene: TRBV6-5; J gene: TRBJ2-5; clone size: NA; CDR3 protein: CASSYSFWEVETQYF; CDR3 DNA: TGTGCCAGCAGTTACTCGTTTTGGGAGGTGGAGACCCAGTACTTC
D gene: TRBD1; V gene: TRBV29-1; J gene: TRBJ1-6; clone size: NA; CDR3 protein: CSVKLRTGDSPLHF; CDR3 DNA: TGCAGCGTTAAACTCAGGACAGGGGATTCACCCCTCCACTTT
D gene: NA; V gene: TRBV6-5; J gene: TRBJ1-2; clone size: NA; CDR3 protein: CASSYVGQPNSYGYTF; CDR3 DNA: TGTGCCAGCAGTTACGTAGGGCAGCCGAACTCCTATGGCTACACCTTC
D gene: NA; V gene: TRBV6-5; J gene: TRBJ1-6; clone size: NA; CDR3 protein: CASRKSGGRTPLHF; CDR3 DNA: TGTGCCAGCAGAAAATCGGGGGGGCGAACACCCCTCCACTTT
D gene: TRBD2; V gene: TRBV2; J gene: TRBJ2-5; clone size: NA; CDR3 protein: CAGVLAVGETQYF; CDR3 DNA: TGTGCCGGAGTACTAGCGGTGGGGGAGACCCAGTACTTC
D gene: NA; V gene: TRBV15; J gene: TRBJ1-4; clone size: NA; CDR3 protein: CATSGGAFDEKLFF; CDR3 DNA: TGTGCCACCAGCGGGGGGGCCTTTGATGAAAAACTGTTTTTT
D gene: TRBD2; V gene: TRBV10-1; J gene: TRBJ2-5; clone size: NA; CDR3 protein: CASSEVASGRWETQYF; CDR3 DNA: TGCGCCAGCAGTGAGGTAGCTAGCGGGAGATGGGAGACCCAGTACTTC
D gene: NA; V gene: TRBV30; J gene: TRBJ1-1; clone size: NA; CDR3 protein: CAWRRGLGEAFF; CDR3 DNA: TGTGCCTGGAGGAGGGGTCTTGGTGAAGCTTTCTTT
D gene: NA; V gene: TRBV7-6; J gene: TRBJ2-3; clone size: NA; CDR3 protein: CASSLEGYSTDTQYF; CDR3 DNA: TGTGCCAGCAGCTTAGAAGGGTACAGCACAGATACGCAGTATTTT
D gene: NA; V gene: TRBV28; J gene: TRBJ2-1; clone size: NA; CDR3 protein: CASNSAGTTYSNEQFF; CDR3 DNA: TGTGCCAGCAACAGCGCCGGGACAACTTACTCCAATGAGCAGTTCTTC
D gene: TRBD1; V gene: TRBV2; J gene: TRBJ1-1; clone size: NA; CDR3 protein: CASSGDRGYTEAFF; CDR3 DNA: TGTGCCAGCAGTGGGGACAGGGGGTATACTGAAGCTTTCTTT
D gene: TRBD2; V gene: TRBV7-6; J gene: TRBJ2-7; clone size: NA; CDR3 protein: CASSPTGGVVYEQYF; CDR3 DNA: TGTGCCAGCAGCCCTACGGGAGGGGTAGTCTACGAGCAGTACTTC
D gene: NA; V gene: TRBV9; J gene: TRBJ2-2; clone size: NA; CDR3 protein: CASSPATTRTGELFF; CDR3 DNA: TGTGCCAGCAGCCCAGCTACGACGAGGACCGGGGAGCTGTTTTTT
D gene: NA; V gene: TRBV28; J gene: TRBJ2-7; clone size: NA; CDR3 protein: CASSLGATGLYEQYF; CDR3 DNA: TGTGCCAGCAGTTTAGGAGCGACAGGTCTCTACGAGCAGTACTTC
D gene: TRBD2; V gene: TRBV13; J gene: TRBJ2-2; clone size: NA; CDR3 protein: CASSFAGGANLGTGELFF; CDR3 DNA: TGTGCCAGCAGCTTTGCGGGGGGGGCAAATTTAGGCACCGGGGAGCTGTTTTTT
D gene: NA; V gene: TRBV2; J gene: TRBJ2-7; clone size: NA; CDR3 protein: CASSLSSYEQYF; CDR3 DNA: TGTGCCAGCAGCCTCAGCTCCTACGAGCAGTACTTC
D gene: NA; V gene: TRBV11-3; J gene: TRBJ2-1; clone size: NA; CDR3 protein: CASSLESGRGNEQFF; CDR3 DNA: TGTGCCAGCAGCTTAGAATCAGGGAGAGGGAATGAGCAGTTCTTC
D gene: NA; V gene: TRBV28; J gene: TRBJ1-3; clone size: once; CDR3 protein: CASSISSGNTIYF; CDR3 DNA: TGTGCCAGCAGTATTTCCTCTGGAAACACCATATATTTT
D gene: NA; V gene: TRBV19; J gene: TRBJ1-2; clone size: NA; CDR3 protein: CASISAGPNYGYTF; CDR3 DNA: TGTGCTAGTATTTCAGCCGGACCGAACTATGGCTACACCTTC
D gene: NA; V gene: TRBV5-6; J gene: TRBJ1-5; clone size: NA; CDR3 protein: CASRKQGRHQPQHF; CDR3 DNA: TGTGCCAGCAGGAAACAGGGAAGGCATCAGCCCCAGCATTTT
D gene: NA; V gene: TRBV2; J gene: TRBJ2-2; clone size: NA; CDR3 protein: CASRGTGELFF; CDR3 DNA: TGTGCCAGCAGGGGGACAGGGGAGCTGTTTTTT
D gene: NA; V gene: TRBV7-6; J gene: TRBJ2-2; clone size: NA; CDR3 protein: CASSLGAAGELFF; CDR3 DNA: TGTGCCAGCAGCTTAGGGGCGGCCGGGGAGCTGTTTTTT
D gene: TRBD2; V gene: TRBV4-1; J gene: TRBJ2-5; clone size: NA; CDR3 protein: CASSQEGLAGGETQYF; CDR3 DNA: TGCGCCAGCAGCCAAGAAGGGCTAGCGGGAGGAGAGACCCAGTACTTC
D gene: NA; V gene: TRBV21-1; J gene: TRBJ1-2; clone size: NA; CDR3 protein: CASTLKRTNQKGYTF; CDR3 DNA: TGTGCCAGCACCTTAAAAAGGACAAACCAGAAGGGCTACACCTTC
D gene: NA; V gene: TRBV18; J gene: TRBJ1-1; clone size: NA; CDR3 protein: CASSPGGARMTEAFF; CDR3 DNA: TGTGCCAGCTCACCAGGGGGAGCGAGAATGACTGAAGCTTTCTTT
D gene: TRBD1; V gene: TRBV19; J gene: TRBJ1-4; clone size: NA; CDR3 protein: CASEGQGVKLFF; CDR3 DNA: TGTGCCAGCGAGGGACAGGGGGTTAAACTGTTTTTT